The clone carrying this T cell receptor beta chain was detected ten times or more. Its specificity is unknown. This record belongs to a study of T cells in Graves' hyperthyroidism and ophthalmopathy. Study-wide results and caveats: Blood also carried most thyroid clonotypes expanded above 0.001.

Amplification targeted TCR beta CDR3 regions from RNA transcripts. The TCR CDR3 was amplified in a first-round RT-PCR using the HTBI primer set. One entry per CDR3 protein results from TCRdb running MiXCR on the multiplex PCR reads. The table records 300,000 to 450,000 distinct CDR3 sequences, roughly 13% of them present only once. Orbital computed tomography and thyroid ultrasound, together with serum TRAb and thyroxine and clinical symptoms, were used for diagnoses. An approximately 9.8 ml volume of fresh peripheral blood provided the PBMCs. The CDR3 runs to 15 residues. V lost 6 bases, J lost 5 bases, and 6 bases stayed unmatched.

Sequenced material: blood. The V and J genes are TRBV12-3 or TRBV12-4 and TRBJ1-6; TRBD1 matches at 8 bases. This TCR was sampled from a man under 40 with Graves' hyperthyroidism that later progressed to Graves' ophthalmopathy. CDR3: CASRTGDQNNSPLHF. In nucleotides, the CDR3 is TGTGCCAGCAGGACAGGGGACCAAAATAATTCACCCCTCCACTTT.